A single sample gave rise to the 29 T cell receptor beta chains below, sequenced in a study of cytomegalovirus exposure and HLA in healthy donors. PCR used 60 Vbeta primers and 13 Jbeta primers. TCRdb keeps only in-frame clones here, not all; method: immunoSEQ multiplex PCR. The sample holds roughly 200,000 clones; about 80% are singletons and the top ten take approximately 3.7%. Sample: PBMCs. Receptors originate from a woman aged 55-70 years in good health and CMV-seropositive.

This clone has more than one count but fewer than ten. The chain couples TRBV5-1 to TRBJ1-4; 7 nucleotides match TRBD1. Germline values: CDR1 SGHRS, CDR2 YFSETQ. V gave up 4 bases and J gave up 0 bases; unmatched junction bases: 6. The CDR3 is 16 residues long. The CDR3 DNA reads TGCGCCAGCAGCGTAACAGGGGTAACAACTAATGAAAAACTGTTTTTT. It codes for CASSVTGVTTNEKLFF.

V usage is TRBV9 and J usage is TRBJ1-1, with D unclear. Germline values: CDR1 SGDLS, CDR2 YYNGEE. The CDR3 is made up of 12 amino acids. Trimming removed 3 bases at V and 1 base at J, with 4 bases between. The CDR3 DNA is TGTGCCAGCAGCGCCCGGAACACTGAAGCTTTCTTT. The encoded protein is CASSARNTEAFF.

The J gene is TRBJ2-1, the V gene TRBV7-3; TRBD1 aligns across 7 bases. After removal of 2 bases from V and 6 bases from J, the junction contained 10 bases not matched to a gene. Per the germline V gene, CDR1 is SGHTA and CDR2 is FQGTGA. This CDR3 spans 16 amino acids. The chain's CDR3 is CASSLSRQGTGNEQFF. The CDR3 region has the DNA TGTGCCAGCAGCTTATCGCGACAGGGTACGGGCAATGAGCAGTTCTTC.

The chain has TRBV27 and TRBJ1-5, with 11 bases lining up with TRBD1. The V and J ends lost 5 bases and 1 base, in that order; junction bases with no gene match: 4. This CDR3 contains 16 residues. Per the germline V gene, CDR1 is MNHEY and CDR2 is SMNVEV (reference sequence). This CDR3 is CASSGGTGGSNQPQHF. CDR3 in DNA: TGTGCCAGCAGTGGGGGGACAGGGGGGAGCAATCAGCCCCAGCATTTT.

V gene TRBV28 combines with J gene TRBJ2-7, with 7 bases that match TRBD2. Germline V gives CDR1 MDHEN, CDR2 SYDVKM. The CDR3 has 15 residues. With V trimmed by 5 bases and J by 0 bases, 7 bases remained unmatched. The CDR3 loop reads CASSAGASGSYEQYF. CDR3 DNA: TGTGCCAGCAGTGCTGGGGCTAGCGGCTCCTACGAGCAGTACTTC.

The DNA for the CDR3 is TGTGCCAGCAGCCGAACCGGGACTAGGGAGACCCAGTACTTC. It translates to CASSRTGTRETQYF. The V call is TRBV14, the J call TRBJ2-5; 8 nucleotides line up with TRBD2. Germline V gives CDR1 SGHDN, CDR2 FVKESK. Losses at the gene ends were 4 bases for V and 5 bases for J; bases not matched to a gene: 6. The CDR3 is made up of 14 amino acids.

V usage is TRBV28 and J usage is TRBJ2-2, with TRBD1 matching 11 bases. This CDR3 comprises 18 residues. J lost 4 bases, V lost 3 bases, and 10 bases had no gene match. Germline V CDR1 and CDR2: MDHEN, SYDVKM. Written as DNA, the CDR3 is TGTGCCAGCAGTTTCCTCCCCGCCGGGACAGGGGGCACCGGGGAGCTGTTTTTT. Its translation is CASSFLPAGTGGTGELFF.

The chain has TRBV19 and TRBJ1-5; D may be TRBD1 (5 bases). CDR1 is LNHDA and CDR2 is SQIVND in the germline V gene (reference sequence). Deletions cut 4 bases from V and 6 bases from J, with 16 bases between. The CDR3 length is 15 residues. CDR3 loop: CASSNPGPGGQPQHF. In DNA form, the CDR3 reads TGTGCCAGTAGTAATCCAGGTCCGGGGGGTCAGCCCCAGCATTTT.

This chain joins TRBV5-1 and TRBJ2-2, with a possible D match to TRBD1 (5 bases). CDR1 is SGHRS and CDR2 is YFSETQ in the germline V gene. This CDR3 contains 16 residues. Deletions cut 3 bases from V and 0 bases from J, with 12 bases between. The CDR3 spells CASSSITGANTGELFF. DNA of the CDR3: TGCGCCAGCAGCTCCATCACAGGAGCGAACACCGGGGAGCTGTTTTTT.

This sequence joins TRBV18 and TRBJ2-1, with D possibly matching TRBD2 (5 bases). The length of the CDR3 is 16 residues. Germline values: CDR1 KGHSH, CDR2 LQKENI. The V end was cut by 3 bases, the J end by 4 bases, with 16 bases between. DNA for the CDR3: TGTGCCAGCTCACCCACTGGAACGGGGAAGTACAATGAGCAGTTCTTC. Its protein is CASSPTGTGKYNEQFF.

This chain uses TRBV6-1 with TRBJ1-3, with D unresolved. V shed 10 bases and J shed 4 bases, with 11 bases lying between them. This CDR3 has 12 residues. Germline lookup yields CDR1 MNHNS and CDR2 SASEGT. The DNA for the CDR3 is TGTGCCACTTCCCGGGAGGGAAACACCATATATTTT. Its protein product is CATSREGNTIYF.

The gene calls are TRBV7-2 and TRBJ2-3; perhaps TRBD2 as D (6 bases). Trimming took off 7 bases at V and 5 bases at J, with 22 bases between the two ends. The CDR3 runs to 16 residues. Germline CDR1 and CDR2: SGHTA and FQGNSA. CDR3 nucleotides: TGTGCCAGCACCTCGGGAATGGGACTGGGAGGAGATACGCAGTATTTT. It yields the protein CASTSGMGLGGDTQYF.

The genes are TRBV9 and TRBJ2-3; 10 nucleotides align to TRBD2. The CDR3 is made up of 16 amino acids. V gave up 0 bases and J gave up 3 bases; unmatched junction bases: 4. Germline CDR1 SGDLS, CDR2 YYNGEE. This chain's CDR3 is CASSVEAGGHTDTQYF. The CDR3 DNA reads as TGTGCCAGCAGCGTAGAAGCGGGGGGGCATACAGATACGCAGTATTTT.

The chain carries TRBV5-1 and TRBJ2-3; 11 bases map to TRBD1. This CDR3 is 16 amino acids long. With V trimmed by 4 bases and J by 3 bases, 7 bases remained unmatched. CDR1 is SGHRS and CDR2 is YFSETQ in the germline V gene. This CDR3 is CASSMPRDRGTDTQYF. CDR3 DNA sequence: TGCGCCAGCAGCATGCCCCGGGACAGGGGGACAGATACGCAGTATTTT.

J is TRBJ2-7 and V is TRBV6-5; 8 positions agree with TRBD1. CDR3 size: 15 residues. The V gene's germline CDR1 is MNHEY and CDR2 SVGAGI. The J segment lost 4 bases and the V segment lost 4 bases, leaving 9 bases of the junction unmatched. CDR3 bases: TGTGCCAGCAGTTCCGGACAGGGTTTGAGGTACGAGCAGTACTTC. This sequence encodes CASSSGQGLRYEQYF.

This clone was recorded only once. V and J are TRBV10-3 and TRBJ2-3, with D perhaps TRBD1 (6 bases). The CDR3 runs 14 residues. CDR1 and CDR2 (germline): ENHRY, SYGVKD. V was shortened by 7 bases and J by 2 bases, with 13 bases between the two germline ends. Here the CDR3 DNA reads TGTGCCATCAATGCAGGGGAAACCACAGATACGCAGTATTTT. It yields the protein CAINAGETTDTQYF.

The chain employs TRBV9 and TRBJ2-1, with 11 nucleotides matching TRBD1. CDR3 length: 18 amino acids. V dropped 0 bases and J dropped 0; count of bases not matched to a gene: 5. Germline CDR1 reads SGDLS; CDR2 reads YYNGEE. The CDR3 region has the DNA TGTGCCAGCAGCGTAGGGTTTGGACAGGGGGCCTCCTACAATGAGCAGTTCTTC. Translating it yields CASSVGFGQGASYNEQFF.

The gene calls are TRBV28 and TRBJ2-3; no clear D gene. V shed 7 bases and J shed 9 bases, with 5 bases lying between them. The CDR3 sequence is 9 residues long. Germline lookup yields CDR1 MDHEN and CDR2 SYDVKM. This CDR3 reads CASTSTQYF. CDR3 in DNA: TGTGCCAGCACCTCCACGCAGTATTTT.

The rearrangement joins TRBV2 to TRBJ2-3, with D perhaps TRBD1 (7 bases). The V gene's germline CDR1 is SNHLY and CDR2 FYNNEI. The CDR3 consists of 14 residues. The germline V and J ends were trimmed by 7 bases and 5 bases, with 16 bases remaining between them. The CDR3 spells CASKLSQGGDTQYF. The CDR3 nucleotides read TGTGCCAGCAAGCTGAGCCAGGGGGGAGATACGCAGTATTTT.

This chain joins TRBV30 and TRBJ1-5; no reliable D call. V lost 2 bases to trimming and J lost 0 bases, with 5 bases between them. The CDR3 spans 13 residues. Germline CDR1 is GTSNPN and CDR2 is SVGIG (reference sequence). The CDR3 spells CAWSTHSNQPQHF. The CDR3 coding sequence is TGTGCCTGGAGTACTCATAGCAATCAGCCCCAGCATTTT.

The chain joins TRBV19 to TRBJ1-4, with a tentative D call TRBD1 (5 bases). Per germline, CDR1 LNHDA and CDR2 SQIVND (reference sequence). The CDR3 spans 15 residues. V lost 5 bases and J 7 bases, leaving 17 bases between the germline ends. The CDR3 loop is CASSGRPGFGEKLFF. Here the CDR3 DNA reads TGTGCCAGTAGTGGCAGACCAGGGTTTGGTGAAAAACTGTTTTTT.

Only a few counts were recorded for this clone. This chain connects TRBV6-6 to TRBJ1-1; 7 bases line up with TRBD1. The CDR3 sequence is 13 residues long. The germline CDR1 and CDR2 sequences are MNHNY and SVGAGI (reference sequence). The junction had 6 bases not matched to a gene; V was cut back by 6 bases and J by 5 bases. CDR3 in DNA: TGTGCCAGCAGGTCCGGGACAGTTACTGAAGCTTTCTTT. Protein product: CASRSGTVTEAFF.

This chain links TRBV29-1 with TRBJ2-7; 7 bases line up with TRBD1. The CDR3 is 14 amino acids. The V gene end was trimmed by 2 bases and the J gene end by 2 bases; junction bases not matched to a gene: 6. The germline CDR1 and CDR2 sequences are SQVTM and ANQGSEA. For the CDR3, the DNA is TGCAGCGTTGAACCCCGGGACAGTCCCTACGAGCAGTACTTC. Encoded protein: CSVEPRDSPYEQYF.

The V call is TRBV28, the J call TRBJ2-3; D may be TRBD2 (6 bases). The V and J ends lost 4 bases and 5 bases respectively, with 10 bases between them. Germline assignment: CDR1 MDHEN and CDR2 SYDVKM. The CDR3 contains 13 residues. The CDR3: CASSYTGEDTQYF. CDR3 sequence (DNA): TGTGCCAGCAGTTACACGGGGGAAGATACGCAGTATTTT. Based on the CDR3 plus reference TRBV28 and TRBJ2-3, the full variable domain is DVKVTQSSRYLVKRTGEKVFLECVQDMDHENMFWYRQDPGLGLRLIYFSYDVKMKEKGDIPEGYSVSREKKERFSLILESASTNQTSMYLCASSYTGEDTQYFGPGTRLTVL.

The chain recombines TRBV5-1 with TRBJ1-6; 9 positions match TRBD1. With 5 bases clipped from V and 6 bases from J, the junction kept 3 bases outside the gene matches. Looked up from germline, CDR1 is SGHRS and CDR2 is YFSETQ. The CDR3 extends over 14 amino acids. CDR3 bases: TGCGCCAGCAGACAGGGACAGGGTAATTCACCCCTCCACTTT. Residues: CASRQGQGNSPLHF.

The gene calls are TRBV13 and TRBJ1-2; a weak D match, TRBD1 (5 bases). The germline V gene encodes CDR1 PRHDT and CDR2 FYEKMQ (reference sequence). This CDR3 has 13 amino acids. V dropped 2 bases and J dropped 6 bases, with 10 bases sitting between them. The CDR3, as DNA: TGTGCCAGCAGCTTAAGCGGGGACCATGGCTACACCTTC. Protein: CASSLSGDHGYTF.

V and J are TRBV2 and TRBJ1-5; D is possibly TRBD1 (6 bases). The CDR3 covers 13 residues. V lost 4 bases and J lost 7, with 11 bases in between. Germline V gene data show CDR1 as SNHLY and CDR2 as FYNNEI. CDR3 nucleotides: TGTGCCAGCAGTGGAGTCACAGGGCAGCCCCAGCATTTT. Translation gives CASSGVTGQPQHF.

V usage is TRBV11-2 and J usage is TRBJ2-7; no clear D gene. The V and J ends lost 5 bases and 12 bases respectively, with 14 bases between them. This CDR3 spans 11 amino acids. Germline V gives CDR1 SGHAT, CDR2 FQNNGV. The CDR3 bases are TGTGCCAGCAGCCCCCAGGCCCTTCCGTACTTC. This sequence encodes CASSPQALPYF.

Regarding this clone: One end of the junction varies from germline; a read error may be responsible. The V gene is TRBV5-1, the J gene TRBJ2-6, with a possible D match to TRBD1 (5 bases). The CDR3 runs to 17 residues. CDR1 is SGHRS, CDR2 YFSETQ, per germline. Here the CDR3 reads CASSLNPGASGANGLTF. DNA of the CDR3: TGCGCCAGCAGCTTGAATCCTGGGGCCTCTGGGGCCAACGGCCTGACTTTC.